A selection of T cell receptor beta chains follows, all from one sample in a study of vaccination and CD4 T cells after COVID-19. TCRdb used MiXCR to reprocess the PCR reads, holding one entry per CDR3 protein. The sample has 12,000 or so distinct CDR3 sequences, over 55% seen once. Their antigens remain unidentified. Sequencing was performed on CD4+ T cells from blood, cultured in vitro. These receptors originate from a human donor who had recovered from COVID-19. CDR3s include the opening cysteine and the closing phenylalanine or tryptophan. D genes are given only for firm matches. Size tells how often a clone was seen (once, few, many) or the class of an expanded clone, and some rows leave it out.

D	V	J	size	CDR3	DNA
-	TRBV20-1	TRBJ1-5	few	CSGTTTYSNQPQHF	TGCAGTGGCACAACAACTTATAGCAATCAGCCCCAGCATTTT
TRBD1	TRBV6-2/TRBV6-3	TRBJ2-7	-	CAIQPGQEVHEQYF	TGTGCCATCCAACCGGGACAGGAGGTACACGAGCAGTACTTC
-	TRBV12-3/TRBV12-4	TRBJ1-1	once	CASTPNGRDTEAFF	TGTGCCAGCACCCCTAACGGGCGGGACACTGAAGCTTTCTTT
TRBD2	TRBV19	TRBJ2-2	few	CASADSGREVGELFF	TGTGCCAGTGCCGATAGCGGGAGGGAAGTCGGGGAGCTGTTTTTT
-	TRBV7-9	TRBJ2-2	-	CASIPRGTGELFF	TGTGCCAGCATTCCCCGTGGCACCGGGGAGCTGTTTTTT
TRBD1	TRBV5-1	TRBJ2-7	-	CASRSGTGKYEQYF	TGCGCCAGCAGGTCTGGGACAGGGAAATACGAGCAGTACTTC
-	TRBV6-1	TRBJ2-5	-	CASSELGETQYF	TGTGCCAGCAGTGAACTGGGAGAGACCCAGTACTTC
-	TRBV24-1	TRBJ2-2	-	CATMRGTEGGGELFF	TGTGCCACCATGAGAGGAACCGAGGGCGGCGGGGAGCTGTTTTTT
TRBD1	TRBV20-1	TRBJ1-1	medium-sized	CSARDDRGHTEAFF	TGCAGTGCTAGAGATGACAGGGGGCACACTGAAGCTTTCTTT
-	TRBV2	TRBJ1-2	few	CASSAPRASYGYTF	TGTGCCAGCAGTGCCCCCAGGGCCTCCTATGGCTACACCTTC
-	TRBV27	TRBJ1-2	medium-sized	CASSLRSPATGLYGYTF	TGTGCCAGCAGTTTACGCAGTCCGGCAACGGGACTCTATGGCTACACCTTC
-	TRBV10-3	TRBJ2-2	-	CASTNTGELFF	TGTGCAAGCACGAACACCGGGGAGCTGTTTTTT
TRBD2	TRBV7-8	TRBJ2-2	few	CASRRARTSGPNTGELFF	TGTGCCAGCAGAAGGGCGCGGACTAGCGGACCGAACACCGGGGAGCTGTTTTTT
-	TRBV11-2	TRBJ1-1	-	CASSSHRNTEAFF	TGTGCCAGCAGCTCTCACAGGAACACTGAAGCTTTCTTT
-	TRBV6-5	TRBJ2-7	few	CASSSGQHEQYF	TGTGCCAGCAGTTCAGGGCAGCACGAGCAGTACTTC